This T cell receptor beta chain was recorded in a study of blood T cell repertoires in COVID-19. In the source study's methods: Nucleated cell counts were estimated from reference gene primer amplification. Method: immunoSEQ multiplex PCR; TCRdb's copy keeps in-frame clones and lacks some. For V, J and clone size, that table is used; D and trimming come from the DNA. The sample contains approximately 300,000 clones, about four fifths of which appear only once. The CDR3 runs 13 residues. The germline V and J ends were trimmed by 4 bases and 3 bases, with 10 bases remaining between them. From germline, CDR1 is KGHSH and CDR2 LQKENI.

The gene calls are TRBV18 and TRBJ2-7, with TRBD2 as a possible D gene (6 bases). The sample comprised peripheral blood. This clonotype was sampled from a woman aged 50 to 60 with acute or convalescent COVID-19. CDR3 residues: CASSRGEDYEQYF. In DNA form, the CDR3 reads TGTGCCAGCTCACGCGGGGAGGACTACGAGCAGTACTTC.